This passage covers 4 T cell receptor beta chains from one sample sequenced in a study of monozygotic twins with inflammatory bowel disease. Each CDR3 protein gets one entry in TCRdb, which reprocessed the 5' RACE reads and gives no DNA. The listing contains over 100,000 distinct CDR3 sequences. The source material was blood. The receptors were gathered from a human donor with ulcerative colitis or Crohn's disease, or a healthy co-twin of an affected twin (not recorded which).

The rearrangement links TRBV5-6 to TRBJ1-5; the TRBD1 assignment by TCRdb is unverifiable without DNA. The CDR3 contains 15 residues. CDR1 and CDR2 from the germline V gene are SGHDT and YYEEEE. CDR3 in amino acids: CASSTSRGYNQPQHF.

The V gene is TRBV19, the J gene TRBJ2-5; TCRdb selects TRBD2, and the lack of DNA leaves this call unchecked. The CDR3 runs 17 residues. Germline CDR1 and CDR2: LNHDA and SQIVND (reference sequence). The CDR3 loop is CASINGTSGCKSETQYF.

The chain links TRBV5-1 to TRBJ2-1; TCRdb names TRBD1, which stays unverified in the absence of DNA. The CDR3 covers 17 residues. Germline V gives CDR1 SGHRS, CDR2 YFSETQ. The CDR3 loop reads CASSLALGDPGSNEQFF. The full variable domain, in which reference TRBV5-1 and TRBJ2-1 provide the parts outside the CDR3, is KAGVTQTPRYLIKTRGQQVTLSCSPISGHRSVSWYQQTPGQGLQFLFEYFSETQRNKGNFPGRFSGRQFSNSRSEMNVSTLELGDSALYLCASSLALGDPGSNEQFFGPGTRLTVL.

V and J are TRBV11-2 and TRBJ2-3; the D gene TCRdb calls, TRBD2, cannot be checked with no DNA. In germline, CDR1 is SGHAT, CDR2 FQNNGV. The CDR3 is made up of 18 amino acids. The CDR3 loop reads CASSLSWRGGGSTDTQYF.